A selection of T cell receptor beta chains follows, all from one sample in a study of cytomegalovirus exposure and HLA in healthy donors. The assay was immunoSEQ multiplex PCR, and TCRdb's table has in-frame clones only and misses some. In the table there are under 150,000 clones, around 9% of which are singletons. The specimen was PBMCs. These receptor sequences come from a woman aged 40 to 55 in good health and CMV-seropositive. The CDR3 runs from the conserved cysteine through the conserved F or W. The D gene is left open where the match is weak. Clone size is shown for a subset of rows, as once, few, many or a class of expanded clone.

cdr3_aa,cdr3_nt,j_call,clone_size,d_call,cdr3_length,v_call
CASSGRLAGGPGDTQYF,TGTGCCAGTAGTGGCCGGCTAGCGGGGGGGCCAGGAGATACGCAGTATTTT,TRBJ2-3,-,TRBD2,17,TRBV19
CASSSQGGYNEQFF,TGTGCCAGCAGCTCACAGGGGGGCTACAATGAGCAGTTCTTC,TRBJ2-1,few,TRBD1,14,TRBV7-9
CASSVFSGNTEAFF,TGCGCCAGCAGTGTCTTTTCAGGGAACACTGAAGCTTTCTTT,TRBJ1-1,many,-,14,TRBV5-1
CASSLPGQASNYGYTF,TGTGCCAGCAGCTTGCCCGGACAGGCCAGTAACTATGGCTACACCTTC,TRBJ1-2,few,TRBD1,16,TRBV5-4
CASSLGGKGNNEQFF,TGCGCCAGCAGCTTGGGAGGGAAAGGGAACAATGAGCAGTTCTTC,TRBJ2-1,few,-,15,TRBV5-1
CAISESRTDYEQYF,TGTGCCATCAGTGAGTCCCGGACAGATTACGAGCAGTACTTC,TRBJ2-7,few,-,14,TRBV10-3
CASSLRGLAGGRSYEQYF,TGTGCCAGCAGCTTAAGAGGACTAGCGGGGGGGCGGTCCTACGAGCAGTACTTC,TRBJ2-7,few,TRBD2,18,TRBV7-8
CASSYGLAGGSYNEQFF,TGCGCCAGCAGCTACGGACTAGCGGGGGGATCCTACAATGAGCAGTTCTTC,TRBJ2-1,-,TRBD2,17,TRBV5-1
CASSSDGEREGTIYF,TGCGCCAGCAGTTCGGACGGGGAGAGAGAGGGCACCATATATTTT,TRBJ1-3,-,-,15,TRBV5-1
CASSLGTDLRETQYF,TGCGCCAGCAGCTTGGGGACTGACCTTAGGGAGACCCAGTACTTC,TRBJ2-5,few,-,15,TRBV5-1
CASCGTHTEAFF,TGTGCCAGCTGCGGAACTCACACTGAAGCTTTCTTT,TRBJ1-1,few,-,12,TRBV18
CASSSRDRGYGYTF,TGTGCCAGCAGCTCCCGGGACAGGGGGTATGGCTACACCTTC,TRBJ1-2,few,TRBD1,14,TRBV5-4
CASSQVPRSFVQSGTSQETQYF,TGCGCCAGCAGCCAAGTTCCGAGATCTTTTGTCCAGAGCGGTACTTCACAAGAGACCCAGTACTTC,TRBJ2-5,few,-,22,TRBV4-3
CASSFATSNEQFF,TGTGCCAGCAGCTTTGCGACTAGTAATGAGCAGTTCTTC,TRBJ2-1,few,-,13,TRBV7-2
CASSHVLGAGTDTQYF,TGTGCCAGCAGCCACGTACTGGGGGCAGGCACAGATACGCAGTATTTT,TRBJ2-3,-,-,16,TRBV7-2
CASSPASGVSTEAFF,TGTGCCAGCAGCCCGGCATCAGGGGTCAGCACTGAAGCTTTCTTT,TRBJ1-1,few,-,15,TRBV7-9
CASSPGGSEQPQHF,TGCGCCAGCAGCCCTGGGGGGTCGGAGCAGCCCCAGCATTTT,TRBJ1-5,-,-,14,TRBV5-1
CASSLGLSSSYNEQFF,TGTGCCAGCAGCTTAGGACTAAGTAGCTCCTACAATGAGCAGTTCTTC,TRBJ2-1,-,-,16,TRBV7-2
CASRDPGQGGYTF,TGTGCCAGCAGGGATCCGGGACAGGGAGGCTACACCTTC,TRBJ1-2,-,TRBD1,13,TRBV6-5
CASRDRGREDGYTF,TGTGCCAGTAGGGACAGGGGGCGAGAGGATGGCTACACCTTC,TRBJ1-2,few,TRBD1,14,TRBV19
CASSLVASGKNEQFF,TGCGCCAGCAGCTTGGTAGCTAGCGGGAAGAATGAGCAGTTCTTC,TRBJ2-1,few,TRBD2,15,TRBV5-1
CASSLAGNGNYGYTF,TGTGCCAGCAGCTTAGCCGGGAATGGAAACTATGGCTACACCTTC,TRBJ1-2,-,-,15,TRBV7-9
CASSDSATYEQYF,TGCGCCAGCTCGGACAGTGCAACCTACGAGCAGTACTTC,TRBJ2-7,few,-,13,TRBV10-2
CASSIFDRSTEAFF,TGCGCCAGCAGCATATTCGACAGGAGCACTGAAGCTTTCTTT,TRBJ1-1,few,-,14,TRBV5-1
CASSQDPRGGDRIGAQYF,TGTGCCAGCAGCCAAGATCCCCGGGGGGGCGATCGGATCGGGGCCCAGTACTTC,TRBJ2-5,-,TRBD2,18,TRBV4-2
CASSSRTGGTDTQYF,TGTGCCAGCAGCTCAAGGACAGGGGGCACAGATACGCAGTATTTT,TRBJ2-3,-,TRBD1,15,TRBV9
CASSLAGMGQGRPTEAFF,TGTGCCAGCAGCTTGGCCGGGATGGGACAGGGTCGGCCCACTGAAGCTTTCTTT,TRBJ1-1,few,TRBD1,18,TRBV5-6
CASSTAGSPYEQYF,TGTGCCAGCAGCACAGCAGGAAGTCCATACGAGCAGTACTTC,TRBJ2-7,-,-,14,TRBV11-3
CASRPPGQPQGPQHF,TGTGCCAGTAGACCACCGGGACAGCCCCAAGGGCCCCAGCATTTT,TRBJ1-5,few,TRBD1,15,TRBV19